This is a list of T cell receptor beta chains from one sample in a study of T cells in localized non-small cell lung cancer. Clones were sequenced by immunoSEQ multiplex PCR, and TCRdb holds only the in-frame ones, with some missing. The repertoire consists of about 78,000 clones, with approximately 85% occurring once and the leading ten covering 2.8%. The starting material was peripheral blood, obtained before any cancer treatment. Receptors originate from a man between 40 and 69 years old with stage I lung adenocarcinoma. Each CDR3 is given with its conserved first and last residue. Fields, in order: V gene, clone size, J gene, CDR3 length, CDR3 protein. The listing skips clone size in some rows; elsewhere it reads once, few, many or a size class.

V: TRBV6-1; size: .; J: TRBJ1-1; length: 14; CDR3: CASRYREPHTEAFF
V: TRBV9; size: .; J: TRBJ2-7; length: 14; CDR3: CASSVVGSQYEQYF
V: TRBV19; size: few; J: TRBJ1-5; length: 15; CDR3: CATEVSPYSNQPQHF
V: TRBV30; size: few; J: TRBJ1-6; length: 13; CDR3: CAWSSTRGSPLHF
V: TRBV7-8; size: .; J: TRBJ1-1; length: 13; CDR3: CASSPATNTEAFF
V: TRBV6-5; size: .; J: TRBJ2-7; length: 14; CDR3: CASSYTGAINEQYF
V: TRBV10-1; size: .; J: TRBJ1-3; length: 14; CDR3: CASSDRGHGNTIYF
V: TRBV10-2; size: .; J: TRBJ2-5; length: 16; CDR3: CASSPNRGGPMETQYF
V: TRBV7-9; size: .; J: TRBJ1-5; length: 13; CDR3: CASSPQGNQPQHF
V: TRBV10-3; size: .; J: TRBJ2-7; length: 15; CDR3: CAISGTGTGSYEQYF
V: TRBV2; size: .; J: TRBJ2-2; length: 14; CDR3: CASSEATSPGELFF
V: TRBV14; size: .; J: TRBJ1-4; length: 14; CDR3: CASSPTGTIGKLFF
V: TRBV18; size: .; J: TRBJ1-2; length: 13; CDR3: CASSPRGGDGYTF
V: TRBV30; size: .; J: TRBJ1-1; length: 15; CDR3: CAWSVNPARATEAFF
V: TRBV7-9; size: .; J: TRBJ1-3; length: 15; CDR3: CASSLGTGVGNTIYF
V: TRBV20-1; size: .; J: TRBJ2-2; length: 11; CDR3: CSARGTGELFF
V: TRBV28; size: .; J: TRBJ1-3; length: 13; CDR3: CASGTASGNTIYF
V: TRBV30; size: .; J: TRBJ1-5; length: 14; CDR3: CAWSVKGAKQPQHF
V: TRBV2; size: .; J: TRBJ2-2; length: 15; CDR3: CASSPTRQGGGELFF
V: TRBV7-2; size: .; J: TRBJ2-5; length: 14; CDR3: CASSQDRAQETQYF
V: TRBV9; size: .; J: TRBJ2-1; length: 15; CDR3: CASSAVAGVVDEQFF
V: TRBV2; size: .; J: TRBJ2-7; length: 14; CDR3: CASIPGTGTYEQYF
V: TRBV9; size: .; J: TRBJ2-7; length: 15; CDR3: CASSVGTGAVDEQYF
V: TRBV19; size: .; J: TRBJ1-1; length: 14; CDR3: CASSIDLAGPEAFF
V: TRBV7-9; size: .; J: TRBJ1-4; length: 16; CDR3: CASSLGTVATNEKLFF
V: TRBV5-6; size: few; J: TRBJ1-2; length: 13; CDR3: CASSSQGRYDYTF
V: TRBV11-3; size: once; J: TRBJ2-1; length: 12; CDR3: CASSLGGDEQFF
V: TRBV7-8; size: .; J: TRBJ2-7; length: 15; CDR3: CASSLGTSGPYEQYF
V: TRBV6-6; size: .; J: TRBJ1-1; length: 13; CDR3: CASRRFMNTEAFF
V: TRBV30; size: .; J: TRBJ2-7; length: 11; CDR3: CAWKRELEQYF
V: TRBV18; size: .; J: TRBJ2-3; length: 15; CDR3: CASSPNYGNTDTQYF
V: TRBV9; size: few; J: TRBJ1-1; length: 14; CDR3: CASSVVPENTEAFF
V: TRBV6-1; size: .; J: TRBJ2-7; length: 16; CDR3: CASSESPRVGVNEQYF
V: TRBV7-3; size: .; J: TRBJ2-1; length: 15; CDR3: CASRSERGMENEQFF
V: TRBV5-5; size: .; J: TRBJ2-5; length: 16; CDR3: CASSQAGSADQETQYF
V: TRBV7-2; size: .; J: TRBJ2-1; length: 16; CDR3: CASSLDSGTSGSEQFF
V: TRBV19; size: .; J: TRBJ2-5; length: 14; CDR3: CASSIGWEQETQYF
V: TRBV10-3; size: .; J: TRBJ2-7; length: 13; CDR3: CATGGQSSYEQYF
V: TRBV4-1; size: .; J: TRBJ2-5; length: 15; CDR3: CASSQEGSRQETQYF
V: TRBV7-9; size: .; J: TRBJ2-1; length: 15; CDR3: CASSLGQGGYNEQFF
V: TRBV30; size: .; J: TRBJ2-1; length: 13; CDR3: CAWSGGVSLIQFF
V: TRBV6-5; size: .; J: TRBJ1-2; length: 11; CDR3: CASSYGYGYTF
V: TRBV14; size: once; J: TRBJ2-1; length: 17; CDR3: CASSQGLAGGFYNEQFF
V: TRBV5-1; size: .; J: TRBJ2-3; length: 14; CDR3: CASRWFDRADTQYF
V: TRBV7-9; size: .; J: TRBJ2-1; length: 17; CDR3: CASSLARATRSYNEQFF
V: TRBV2; size: .; J: TRBJ1-6; length: 15; CDR3: CASRSGTATNSPLHF
V: TRBV15; size: .; J: TRBJ2-7; length: 15; CDR3: CATSRKGTENYEQYF
V: TRBV15; size: .; J: TRBJ2-2; length: 15; CDR3: CATRVDRGFTGELFF
V: TRBV10-1; size: .; J: TRBJ2-5; length: 15; CDR3: CASSESRAGAETQYF
V: TRBV7-9; size: .; J: TRBJ2-1; length: 15; CDR3: CASSISGSRYNEQFF
V: TRBV30; size: .; J: TRBJ2-3; length: 11; CDR3: CACGLPDTQYF
V: TRBV4-3; size: .; J: TRBJ2-3; length: 15; CDR3: CASSQSGGDTDTQYF
V: TRBV5-1; size: once; J: TRBJ2-7; length: 13; CDR3: CASSLEWSYEQYF
V: TRBV7-2; size: .; J: TRBJ1-2; length: 13; CDR3: CASSSGLGYGYTF
V: TRBV27; size: once; J: TRBJ2-1; length: 15; CDR3: CASRLTSGAYNEQFF
V: TRBV4-3; size: .; J: TRBJ2-3; length: 21; CDR3: CASSLLAGTSGGAGITDTQYF
V: TRBV5-5; size: .; J: TRBJ2-6; length: 16; CDR3: CASSRAEASGANVLTF
V: TRBV6-6; size: .; J: TRBJ1-6; length: 12; CDR3: CASSHELQPLHF
V: TRBV4-1; size: .; J: TRBJ1-3; length: 16; CDR3: CASSQEAPSSGNTIYF
V: TRBV2; size: .; J: TRBJ2-7; length: 12; CDR3: CASRGDYDEQYF